Given below is one T cell receptor beta chain in context. The antigen is unknown. The data belong to a study of cytomegalovirus exposure and HLA in healthy donors. Study-wide points: The study put about 180 TCR beta chains on its list as cytomegalovirus-associated.

13 Jbeta primers and 60 Vbeta primers were used for the PCR. How the authors handled the data: Some 11 million shared chains were among the about 80 million unique TCR beta chains that a later analysis counted. Here immunoSEQ multiplex PCR was the method, and the copy in TCRdb shows in-frame clones only, minus some. The V and J calls and clone size were taken over from that table, and D and trimming were inferred from the DNA. This table holds about 120,000 clones, under 85% found once. With 2 bases removed from V and 4 bases from J, the gap between germline ends came to 12 bases. The V gene's germline CDR1 is SGDLS and CDR2 YYNGEE. The CDR3 sequence is 15 residues long.

The chain carries TRBV9 and TRBJ1-4, with D unclear. Specimen: PBMCs. The clonotype originates from a middle-aged man in good health and CMV-seropositive. Here the CDR3 reads CASSVGGYDNEKLFF. The CDR3 bases are TGTGCCAGCAGCGTGGGAGGGTACGATAATGAAAAACTGTTTTTT.